The 14 T cell receptor beta chains in this list originate from one sample, sequenced in a study of early stage breast cancer tumors. The method was immunoSEQ multiplex PCR; TCRdb's version includes in-frame clones alone and lacks a portion of them. Of approximately 52,000 clones listed, 75% to 85% are singletons. Sequenced: blood. The receptors come from a person aged 50 to 59 with breast cancer.

This chain links TRBV21-1 with TRBJ2-7. TRBV21-1 is given as a pseudogene. The CDR3 totals 12 residues. CDR3: CASRRPIHEQYF. The CDR3 region has the DNA TGTGCCAGTAGACGCCCCATCCACGAGCAGTACTTC.

The J gene is TRBJ2-3, the V gene TRBV7-2; D is unclear. V was clipped by 5 bases and J by 7 bases, with 19 bases between them. This CDR3 spans 15 amino acids. The germline V gene encodes CDR1 SGHTA and CDR2 FQGNSA. The CDR3 coding sequence is TGTGCCAGCAGCCAACCCGGTGGAGCTCCTAATACGCAGTATTTT. As protein: CASSQPGGAPNTQYF.

The chain uses TRBV5-6 and TRBJ2-2, with unresolved D. Germline CDR1 reads SGHDT; CDR2 reads YYEEEE. V dropped 4 bases and J dropped 3 bases, with 7 bases sitting between them. This CDR3 is 13 amino acids long. The CDR3 sequence is CASSPYYTGELFF. The CDR3 DNA follows: TGTGCCAGCAGCCCTTACTACACCGGGGAGCTGTTTTTT.

The chain carries TRBV5-4 and TRBJ2-3; TRBD2 matches 8 bases. V gave up 0 bases and J gave up 1 base; unmatched junction bases: 10. There are 18 residues in the CDR3. Germline CDR1 and CDR2: SGHNT and YYREEE (reference sequence). The DNA of the CDR3 is TGTGCCAGCAGCTTGGTGGTCGGGGGGGCGGCTGGCACAGATACGCAGTATTTT. Its protein is CASSLVVGGAAGTDTQYF.

The chain recombines TRBV19 with TRBJ1-5, with D maybe TRBD1 (6 bases). The V end was cut by 4 bases, the J end by 4 bases, with 14 bases between. Germline V gene sequence: CDR1 LNHDA, CDR2 SQIVND (reference sequence). This CDR3 spans 15 amino acids. In nucleotides, the CDR3 is TGTGCCAGTAGTACCACCGGGACACCAAATCAGCCCCAGCATTTT. Its translation is CASSTTGTPNQPQHF.

The rearrangement joins TRBV2 to TRBJ1-4; D is unclear. The CDR3 is 13 residues long. V was trimmed by 5 bases and J by 5 bases, leaving 9 bases between them. Germline CDR1 SNHLY, CDR2 FYNNEI. Here the CDR3 DNA reads TGTGCCAGCAGTCCCGAATGGAATGAAAAACTGTTTTTT. It specifies CASSPEWNEKLFF.

This clone was counted only a few times. This chain uses TRBV19 with TRBJ1-2; 8 bases match TRBD1. J lost 4 bases, V lost 8 bases, and 6 bases had no gene match. From germline, CDR1 is LNHDA and CDR2 SQIVND (reference sequence). The CDR3 has 13 amino acids. For the CDR3, the DNA is TGTGCCAGTGGCGAACAGGGGGTCTATGGCTACACCTTC. Translated, it gives CASGEQGVYGYTF.

This clone is termed medium-sized (0.01 to 0.1%). The chain uses TRBV27 and TRBJ1-1, with D possibly TRBD1 on 5 matching bases. Germline V gives CDR1 MNHEY, CDR2 SMNVEV (reference sequence). V was shortened by 1 base and J by 3 bases, with 9 bases between the two germline ends. The CDR3 covers 14 residues. This chain's CDR3 is CASSLWRGDTEAFF. The CDR3 DNA follows: TGTGCCAGCAGTTTATGGAGGGGCGACACTGAAGCTTTCTTT.

This chain connects TRBV5-1 to TRBJ2-7; the D call may be TRBD1 or TRBD2 (5 bases each). Germline CDR1 SGHRS, CDR2 YFSETQ. V lost 3 bases and J lost 0, with 16 bases in between. CDR3 length: 16 residues. The DNA of the CDR3 is TGCGCCAGCAGCTCCCTTCCGGGACCCAACTCCTACGAGCAGTACTTC. Protein product: CASSSLPGPNSYEQYF.

The chain is built from TRBV5-1 and TRBJ2-1; TRBD1 matches at 10 bases. The CDR3 runs 15 residues. V dropped 4 bases and J dropped 7; count of bases not matched to a gene: 8. The germline CDR1 and CDR2 sequences are SGHRS and YFSETQ. The CDR3 protein is CASSRWGQGMNEQFF. The CDR3 DNA follows: TGCGCCAGCAGCAGGTGGGGACAGGGGATGAATGAGCAGTTCTTC.

J is TRBJ2-7 and V is TRBV7-9; TRBD2 might be the D (5 bases). V was shortened by 3 bases and J by 4 bases, with 16 bases between the two germline ends. The germline gives CDR1 SEHNR, CDR2 FQNEAQ (reference sequence). CDR3 length: 15 residues. The DNA for the CDR3 is TGTGCCAGCAGCTTTGCCAGCGGAAATACTTACGAGCAGTACTTC. Translated, it gives CASSFASGNTYEQYF.

In its sample, this clone was seen once. The CDR3 DNA follows: TGTGCCAGCAGCTCCCCGACGGGCGGTCCCGGGGAGCTGTTTTTT. This encodes CASSSPTGGPGELFF. The genes are TRBV11-3 and TRBJ2-2; D ambiguous. Looked up from germline, CDR1 is SGHNT and CDR2 is YENEEA. Trimming took off 4 bases at V and 6 bases at J, with 15 bases between the two ends. There are 15 residues in the CDR3.

This clone was counted once. The chain recombines TRBV19 with TRBJ2-5; D may be TRBD2 (6 bases). In germline, CDR1 is LNHDA, CDR2 SQIVND (reference sequence). The V gene lost 3 bases and the J gene lost 0 bases, with 14 bases spanning the gap. The CDR3 is made up of 16 amino acids. CDR3 amino acids: CASSMGVRGYQETQYF. The CDR3 DNA is TGTGCCAGTAGTATGGGCGTCCGGGGGTACCAAGAGACCCAGTACTTC.

The V call is TRBV6-6, the J call TRBJ1-4; D ambiguous. Trimming cost V 2 bases and J 8 bases, with 12 bases left between them. Germline-derived CDR1 and CDR2 are MNHNY and SVGAGI (reference sequence). The CDR3 is made up of 14 amino acids. CDR3 protein: CASSYVVGGEKLFF. The CDR3 nucleotides are TGTGCCAGCAGTTACGTGGTGGGAGGCGAAAAACTGTTTTTT.